This passage covers 21 T cell receptor beta chains from one sample sequenced in a study of blood T cell repertoires in COVID-19. Generated by immunoSEQ multiplex PCR, the TCRdb table keeps only in-frame clones and is missing some. This sample has under 250,000 clones, with about 85% found just once. Sequencing was carried out using peripheral blood. Source of these receptors: a woman aged 60-70 years who had recovered from COVID-19.

The V and J genes are TRBV19 and TRBJ1-1, with TRBD1 as a possible D gene (6 bases). Germline CDR1 is LNHDA and CDR2 is SQIVND (reference sequence). CDR3 length: 14 residues. Trimming removed 2 bases at V and 3 bases at J, with 10 bases between. The CDR3 DNA sequence: TGTGCCAGTAGTATAACAGGGTCTTACACTGAAGCTTTCTTT. As protein: CASSITGSYTEAFF.

For this clone: This CDR3 is also generated by other DNA sequences in the sample. V and J are TRBV5-1 and TRBJ2-5, with TRBD1 as a possible D gene (7 bases). The germline gives CDR1 SGHRS, CDR2 YFSETQ. The CDR3 contains 14 residues. The V gene lost 0 bases and the J gene lost 5 bases, with 11 bases spanning the gap. Written as DNA, the CDR3 is TGCGCCAGCAGCTTGGAACAGGGGAGGGAGACCCAGTACTTC. Translating gives CASSLEQGRETQYF.

The gene calls are TRBV18 and TRBJ1-5; 10 bases match TRBD1. The ends lost 3 bases at V and 6 bases at J; junction bases unmatched: 14. Germline CDR1 is KGHSH and CDR2 is LQKENI. The CDR3 sequence is 18 residues long. CDR3 loop: CASSPIGQGEYQGQPQHF. The CDR3, as DNA: TGTGCCAGCTCACCGATTGGACAGGGGGAATACCAGGGTCAGCCCCAGCATTTT. Supplemented by reference TRBV18 and TRBJ1-5, the full variable domain reads NAGVMQNPRHLVRRRGQEARLRCSPMKGHSHVYWYRQLPEEGLKFMVYLQKENIIDESGMPKERFSAEFPKEGPSILRIQQVVRGDSAAYFCASSPIGQGEYQGQPQHFGDGTRLSIL.

The rearrangement joins TRBV5-4 to TRBJ1-1; the D is unclear. Trimming removed 3 bases from V and 3 bases from J, with 6 bases in between. Germline values: CDR1 SGHNT, CDR2 YYREEE (reference sequence). This CDR3 has 12 residues. CDR3 protein: CASSSADTEAFF. For the CDR3, the DNA is TGTGCCAGCAGCTCAGCGGACACTGAAGCTTTCTTT.

The gene calls are TRBV6-5 and TRBJ2-7; D is possibly TRBD2 (6 bases). CDR1 and CDR2 from the germline V gene are MNHEY and SVGAGI. Trimming pared 8 bases from V and 4 bases from J, leaving 21 bases between. The CDR3 length is 15 residues. DNA for the CDR3: TGTGCCAGCCAAAGGGCGCGGGAAGGACGGTACGAGCAGTACTTC. Translation: CASQRAREGRYEQYF.

The chain combines TRBV9 with TRBJ1-5; D uncertain. The CDR3 totals 17 residues. The germline gives CDR1 SGDLS, CDR2 YYNGEE. Trimming cost V 3 bases and J 8 bases, with 24 bases left between them. The CDR3 DNA follows: TGTGCCAGCAGCGGGCCATCAAGGACTAGACGGTTGGAGCCCCAGCATTTT. This translates into CASSGPSRTRRLEPQHF.

The CDR3 sequence: CASRESSYNSPLHF. DNA of the CDR3: TGTGCCAGCAGGGAGAGCTCCTATAATTCACCCCTCCACTTT. The chain couples TRBV28 to TRBJ1-6; unclear D gene. The V and J ends lost 6 bases and 0 bases respectively, with 6 bases between them. Germline V gene data show CDR1 as MDHEN and CDR2 as SYDVKM. This CDR3 is 14 amino acids long.

The chain employs TRBV5-4 and TRBJ1-2, with 8 positions matching TRBD1. This CDR3 spans 12 amino acids. Germline lookup yields CDR1 SGHNT and CDR2 YYREEE (reference sequence). V lost 9 bases and J lost 4; bases outside the gene matches: 5. As DNA, the CDR3 is TGTGCCACTCACAGGGGGGCCTATGGCTACACCTTC. Translating it yields CATHRGAYGYTF.

This clone was counted between two and nine times. The gene calls are TRBV27 and TRBJ1-1; D unresolved. In germline, CDR1 is MNHEY, CDR2 SMNVEV (reference sequence). The CDR3 is 18 residues long. Trimming took off 0 bases at V and 4 bases at J, with 21 bases between the two ends. The CDR3 DNA sequence: TGTGCCAGCAGTTTATCGCTCAGCGTCAGACTTTCCCCCACTGAAGCTTTCTTT. Translation: CASSLSLSVRLSPTEAFF.

The chain carries TRBV12-5 and TRBJ2-5; a possible D gene is TRBD1 (7 bases). In germline, CDR1 is LGHNT, CDR2 FRNRAP. V was trimmed by 7 bases and J by 1 base, leaving 13 bases between them. The CDR3 runs 14 residues. The CDR3 loop reads CASVQGTGQETQYF. The CDR3 bases are TGTGCTAGTGTACAGGGGACTGGCCAAGAGACCCAGTACTTC.

The V and J genes are TRBV29-1 and TRBJ2-1; no reliable D call. Germline V gene data show CDR1 as SQVTM and CDR2 as ANQGSEA. The V gene lost 2 bases and the J gene lost 5 bases, with 10 bases spanning the gap. The CDR3 is 13 amino acids. The CDR3 DNA reads TGCAGCGTTGAATCATGGAGTAACAATGAGCAGTTCTTC. Protein product: CSVESWSNNEQFF.

This chain connects TRBV29-1 to TRBJ2-7; 8 nucleotides agree with TRBD1. The CDR3 has 13 residues. The germline V gene has CDR1 SQVTM and CDR2 ANQGSEA. V trimming: 4 bases; J trimming: 0 bases; junction bases outside the gene matches: 2. This chain's CDR3 is CSVAGTGSYEQYF. The CDR3 bases are TGCAGCGTTGCAGGGACAGGCTCCTACGAGCAGTACTTC.

V is TRBV18 and J is TRBJ1-3; TRBD1 aligns across 7 bases. Germline assignment: CDR1 KGHSH and CDR2 LQKENI. The CDR3 has 15 residues. V was clipped by 4 bases and J by 0 bases; unmatched bases: 3. CDR3 protein: CASSRGQRSGNTIYF. The CDR3 nucleotides read TGTGCCAGCTCACGGGGACAGCGCTCTGGAAACACCATATATTTT.

This chain uses TRBV5-8 with TRBJ2-5; D not resolved. The CDR3 has 16 residues. Germline CDR1 is SGHTS and CDR2 is YDEGEE. Trimming removed 0 bases from V and 4 bases from J, with 16 bases in between. As DNA, the CDR3 is TGTGCCAGCAGCTTGGGTCTGACAACGATCGGAGAGACCCAGTACTTC. This sequence encodes CASSLGLTTIGETQYF. The whole variable domain, remainder taken from reference TRBV5-8 and TRBJ2-5, is EAGVTQSPTHLIKTRGQQATLRCSPISGHTSVYWYQQALGLGLQFLLWYDEGEERNRGNFPPRFSGRQFPNYSSELNVNALELEDSALYLCASSLGLTTIGETQYFGPGTRLLVL.

CDR3 in amino acids: CASSLARGRTEYF. The CDR3 nucleotides are TGCGCCAGCAGCCTCGCAAGGGGCCGGACGGAGTACTTC. J is TRBJ2-7 and V is TRBV4-3; D perhaps matches TRBD1 (5 bases). The CDR3 has 13 amino acids. Trimming stripped 4 bases from V and 11 bases from J, with 18 bases between. CDR1 is LGHNA and CDR2 is YSLEER in the germline V gene.

The chain carries TRBV12-5 and TRBJ2-5; 15 bases match TRBD2. Trimming at V came to 0 bases and at J to 4 bases, leaving 9 bases not matched to a gene. The CDR3 is 19 amino acids. Germline loops: CDR1 LGHNT, CDR2 FRNRAP. As DNA, the CDR3 is TGTGCTAGTGGTTTGGTACTCGGACTAGCGGGGGGGCCTGGAGAGACCCAGTACTTC. Translation gives CASGLVLGLAGGPGETQYF.

The chain joins TRBV24-1 to TRBJ1-5; 7 nucleotides agree with TRBD1. CDR3 length: 20 residues. Germline trimming cut 0 bases from V and 0 bases from J; bases unmatched to any gene: 13. CDR1 KGHDR and CDR2 SFDVKD come from the germline V gene. CDR3 sequence (DNA): TGTGCCACCAGTGATTTGCTCTTCCCGGGACAGCACTATAGCAATCAGCCCCAGCATTTT. Translating it yields CATSDLLFPGQHYSNQPQHF.

The CDR3 region has the DNA TGTGCCAGCACCGAGGGCTCTCCTGGTAATTCACCCCTCCACTTT. This gives the protein CASTEGSPGNSPLHF. The rearrangement joins TRBV2 to TRBJ1-6; D gene uncertain. The V end was cut by 7 bases, the J end by 6 bases, with 16 bases between. This CDR3 has 15 residues. Per germline, CDR1 SNHLY and CDR2 FYNNEI.

The chain uses TRBV27 and TRBJ1-6; 8 nucleotides align to TRBD1. Germline CDR1 is MNHEY and CDR2 is SMNVEV (reference sequence). V shed 5 bases, J shed 9 bases, and the junction held 3 bases outside the gene matches. The CDR3 is 13 amino acids. CDR3 sequence (DNA): TGTGCCAGCAGTCTACAGGGGGGTTCACCCCTCCACTTT. Protein: CASSLQGGSPLHF.

V and J are TRBV9 and TRBJ2-7; the D gene is possibly TRBD2 (5 bases). Per germline, CDR1 SGDLS and CDR2 YYNGEE. The V end was cut by 2 bases, the J end by 2 bases, with 14 bases between. The CDR3 extends over 15 amino acids. The CDR3 protein is CASSVPHTRAYEQYF. The CDR3 nucleotides read TGTGCCAGCAGCGTTCCGCACACGAGGGCCTACGAGCAGTACTTC. The full variable domain, completed using reference TRBV9 and TRBJ2-7, is DSGVTQTPKHLITATGQRVTLRCSPRSGDLSVYWYQQSLDQGLQFLIQYYNGEERAKGNILERFSAQQFPDLHSELNLSSLELGDSALYFCASSVPHTRAYEQYFGPGTRLTVT.

For the CDR3, the DNA is TGTGCCAGCAGCTTGGGGGACAGGGGATATGGCTACACCTTC. It yields the protein CASSLGDRGYGYTF. The chain links TRBV5-6 to TRBJ1-2; 10 bases agree with TRBD1. This CDR3 spans 14 amino acids. Germline CDR1 is SGHDT and CDR2 is YYEEEE. V lost 0 bases and J lost 5; bases outside the gene matches: 1.